This T cell receptor beta chain was retrieved from a study of CD8 T cells in ankylosing spondylitis. The sample holds a few counts of this clonotype. TCRdb ran MiXCR on the 5' RACE reads and lists one entry per CDR3 protein. The sample has approximately 140,000 distinct CDR3 sequences; approximately 9.2% are singletons. Material: synovial fluid, either unsorted or a sorted T cell fraction (not recorded which). The source of this sequence is a male donor with ankylosing spondylitis.

CDR3 sequence: CASSLGVAFTGEKLFF. The DNA of the CDR3 is TGTGCCAGCAGCTTAGGGGTGGCGTTTACAGGTGAAAAACTGTTTTTT. The chain has TRBV7-2 and TRBJ1-4; D is possibly TRBD1 (5 bases). V shed 1 base and J shed 7 bases, with 16 bases lying between them. CDR1 is SGHTA and CDR2 is FQGNSA in the germline V gene. The CDR3 contains 16 residues.